This T cell receptor beta chain was captured by sequencing in a study of blood T cell repertoires in COVID-19. Across the whole study: There were acute and convalescent COVID-19 samples, and they came from the United States, Italy and Spain. Nucleic acid was either cDNA or gDNA, and it came from T cells, B-cell-depleted T cells, or PBMCs.

Germline-derived CDR1 and CDR2 are SNHLY and FYNNEI. This CDR3 has 17 amino acids. With 6 bases clipped from V and 7 bases from J, the junction kept 17 bases outside the gene matches. This table comes from immunoSEQ multiplex PCR, and its TCRdb copy is limited to in-frame clones, with some not included. The profile covers 100,000 or so clones, with about nine tenths appearing a single time and 15% to 20% taken by the ten largest. Specimen: peripheral blood. The sequence derives from a man aged 45 to 65 with acute or convalescent COVID-19. The chain employs TRBV2 and TRBJ2-2; 7 nucleotides align to TRBD1. The CDR3 DNA reads TGTGCCAGCAGCGAACTGGGACCCGAGGGGGCAAGCGGGGAGCTGTTTTTT. Amino acids: CASSELGPEGASGELFF.